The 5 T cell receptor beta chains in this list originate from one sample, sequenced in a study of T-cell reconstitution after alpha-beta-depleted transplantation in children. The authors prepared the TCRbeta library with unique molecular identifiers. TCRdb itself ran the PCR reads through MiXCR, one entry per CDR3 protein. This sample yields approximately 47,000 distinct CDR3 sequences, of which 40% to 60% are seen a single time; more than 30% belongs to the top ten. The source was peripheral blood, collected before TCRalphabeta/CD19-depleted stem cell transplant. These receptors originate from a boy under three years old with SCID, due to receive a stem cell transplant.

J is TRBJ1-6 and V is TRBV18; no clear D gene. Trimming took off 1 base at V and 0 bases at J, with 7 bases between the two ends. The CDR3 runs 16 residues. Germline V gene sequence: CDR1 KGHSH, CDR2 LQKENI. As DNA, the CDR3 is TGTGCCAGCTCACCACGAAGCAGCTCCTATAATTCACCCCTCCACTTT. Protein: CASSPRSSSYNSPLHF.

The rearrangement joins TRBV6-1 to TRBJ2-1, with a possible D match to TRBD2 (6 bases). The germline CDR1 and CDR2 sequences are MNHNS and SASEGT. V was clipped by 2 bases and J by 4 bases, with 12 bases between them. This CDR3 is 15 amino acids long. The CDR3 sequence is CASSELPGDYNEQFF. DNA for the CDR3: TGTGCCAGCAGTGAACTTCCGGGGGATTACAATGAGCAGTTCTTC.

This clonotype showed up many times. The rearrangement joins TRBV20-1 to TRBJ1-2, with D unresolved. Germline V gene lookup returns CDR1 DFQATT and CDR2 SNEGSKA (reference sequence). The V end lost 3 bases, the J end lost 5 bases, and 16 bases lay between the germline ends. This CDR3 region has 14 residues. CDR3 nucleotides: TGCAGTGCTAGGGGCGGGTCCCGAGGGTATGGCTACACCTTC. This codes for CSARGGSRGYGYTF.

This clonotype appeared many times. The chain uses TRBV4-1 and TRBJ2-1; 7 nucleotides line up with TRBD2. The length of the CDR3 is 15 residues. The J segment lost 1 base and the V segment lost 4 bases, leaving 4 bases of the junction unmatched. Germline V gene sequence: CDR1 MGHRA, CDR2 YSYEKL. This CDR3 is CASSRSGLSYNEQFF. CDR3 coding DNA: TGCGCCAGCAGCCGTAGCGGGTTATCCTACAATGAGCAGTTCTTC.

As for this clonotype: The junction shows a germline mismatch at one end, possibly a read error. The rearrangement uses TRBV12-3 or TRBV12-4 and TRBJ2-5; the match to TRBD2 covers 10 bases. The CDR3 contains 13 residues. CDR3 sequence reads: CASSLAGVETQYF. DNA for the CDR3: TGTGCCAGCAGTCTAGCGGGGGTTGAGACCCAGTACTTC.